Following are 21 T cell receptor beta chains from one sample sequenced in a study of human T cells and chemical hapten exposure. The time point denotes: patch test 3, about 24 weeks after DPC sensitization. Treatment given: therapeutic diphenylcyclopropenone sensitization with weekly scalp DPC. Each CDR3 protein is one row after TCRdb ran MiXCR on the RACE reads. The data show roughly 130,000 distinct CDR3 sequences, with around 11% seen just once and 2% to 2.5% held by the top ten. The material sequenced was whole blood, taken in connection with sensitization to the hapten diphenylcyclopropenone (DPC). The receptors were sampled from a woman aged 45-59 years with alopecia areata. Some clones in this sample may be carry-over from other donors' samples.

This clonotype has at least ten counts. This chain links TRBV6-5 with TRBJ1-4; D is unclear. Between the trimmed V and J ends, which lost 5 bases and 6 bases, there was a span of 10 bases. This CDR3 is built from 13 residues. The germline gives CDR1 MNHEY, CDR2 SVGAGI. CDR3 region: CASSNPEDEKLFF. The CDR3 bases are TGTGCCAGCAGTAATCCAGAAGATGAAAAACTGTTTTTT.

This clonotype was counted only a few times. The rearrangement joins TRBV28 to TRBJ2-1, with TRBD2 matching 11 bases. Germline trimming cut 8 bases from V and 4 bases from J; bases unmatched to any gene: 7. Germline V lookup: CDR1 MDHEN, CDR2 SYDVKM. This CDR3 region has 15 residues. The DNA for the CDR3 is TGTGCCAGCTATGTTAGCGGGAGGGGGTACAATGAGCAGTTCTTC. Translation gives CASYVSGRGYNEQFF.

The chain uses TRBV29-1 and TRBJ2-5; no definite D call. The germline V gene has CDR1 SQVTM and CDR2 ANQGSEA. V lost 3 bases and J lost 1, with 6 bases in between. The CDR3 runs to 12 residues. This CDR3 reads CSVDTFQETQYF. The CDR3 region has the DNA TGCAGCGTTGATACTTTCCAAGAGACCCAGTACTTC.

The CDR3 DNA sequence: TGTGCCAGCAGCTTCTCGACAGGGACCACTGAAGCTTTCTTT. Translating it yields CASSFSTGTTEAFF. The rearrangement links TRBV5-5 to TRBJ1-1, with TRBD1 matching over 7 bases. Germline CDR1 SGHKS, CDR2 YYEKEE (reference sequence). Trimming at V came to 2 bases and at J to 4 bases, leaving 5 bases not matched to a gene. The CDR3 covers 14 residues.

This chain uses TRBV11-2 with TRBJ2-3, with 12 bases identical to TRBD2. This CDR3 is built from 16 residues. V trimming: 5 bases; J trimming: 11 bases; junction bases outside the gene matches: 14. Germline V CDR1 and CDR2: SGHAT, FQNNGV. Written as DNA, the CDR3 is TGTGCCAGCAGCCCCGGACTAGCGGGGCTACAGGACGGGCAGTATTTT. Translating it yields CASSPGLAGLQDGQYF.

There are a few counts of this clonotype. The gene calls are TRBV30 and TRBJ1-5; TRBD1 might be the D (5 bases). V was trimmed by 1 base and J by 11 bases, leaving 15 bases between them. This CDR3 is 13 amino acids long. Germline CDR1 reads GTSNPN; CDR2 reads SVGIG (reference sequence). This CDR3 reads CAWSDWGRGAQHF. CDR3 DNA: TGTGCCTGGAGTGACTGGGGAAGAGGGGCCCAGCATTTT.

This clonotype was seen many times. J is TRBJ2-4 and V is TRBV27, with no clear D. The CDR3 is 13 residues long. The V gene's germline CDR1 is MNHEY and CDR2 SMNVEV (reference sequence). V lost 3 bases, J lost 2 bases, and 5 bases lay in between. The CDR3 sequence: CASSLSSKNIQYF. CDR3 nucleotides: TGTGCCAGCAGTTTGAGCTCCAAAAACATTCAGTACTTC.

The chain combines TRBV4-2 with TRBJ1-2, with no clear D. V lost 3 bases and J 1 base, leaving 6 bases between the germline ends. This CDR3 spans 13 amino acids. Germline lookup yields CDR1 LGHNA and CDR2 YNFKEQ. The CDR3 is CASSQEDNYGYTF. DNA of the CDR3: TGTGCCAGCAGCCAGGAAGATAACTATGGCTACACCTTC.

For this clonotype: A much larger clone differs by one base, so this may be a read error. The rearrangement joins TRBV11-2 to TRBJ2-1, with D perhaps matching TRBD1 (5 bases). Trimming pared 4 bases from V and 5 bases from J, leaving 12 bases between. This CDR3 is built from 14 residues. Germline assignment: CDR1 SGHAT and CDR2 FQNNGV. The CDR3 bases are TGTGCCAGCAGCTCCTCAGGGTTGGACAATGAGCAGTTCTTC. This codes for CASSSSGLDNEQFF.

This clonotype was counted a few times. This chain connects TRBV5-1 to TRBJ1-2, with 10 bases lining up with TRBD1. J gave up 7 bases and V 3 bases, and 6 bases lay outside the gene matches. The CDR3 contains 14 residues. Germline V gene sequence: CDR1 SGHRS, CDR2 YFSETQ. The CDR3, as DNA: TGCGCCAGCAGCTCCGGGACAGGGGACGTTGGCTACACCTTC. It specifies CASSSGTGDVGYTF.

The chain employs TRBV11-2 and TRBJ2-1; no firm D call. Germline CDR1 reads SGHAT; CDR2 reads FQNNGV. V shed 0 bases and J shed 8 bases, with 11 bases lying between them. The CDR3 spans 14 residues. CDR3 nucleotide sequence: TGTGCCAGCAGCTTAGAGGTGCTAGTTTATGAGCAGTTCTTC. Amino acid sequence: CASSLEVLVYEQFF. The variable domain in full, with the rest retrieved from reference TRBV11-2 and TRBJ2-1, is EAGVAQSPRYKIIEKRQSVAFWCNPISGHATLYWYQQILGQGPKLLIQFQNNGVVDDSQLPKDRFSAERLKGVDSTLKIQPAKLEDSAVYLCASSLEVLVYEQFFGPGTRLTVL.

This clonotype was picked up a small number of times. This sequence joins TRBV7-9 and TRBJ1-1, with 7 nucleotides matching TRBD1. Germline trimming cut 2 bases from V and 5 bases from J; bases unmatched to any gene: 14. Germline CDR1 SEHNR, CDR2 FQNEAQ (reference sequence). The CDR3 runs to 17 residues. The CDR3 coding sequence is TGTGCCAGCAGCTTACCCAGGGGGAGGGCTGACGGGACTGAAGCTTTCTTT. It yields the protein CASSLPRGRADGTEAFF.

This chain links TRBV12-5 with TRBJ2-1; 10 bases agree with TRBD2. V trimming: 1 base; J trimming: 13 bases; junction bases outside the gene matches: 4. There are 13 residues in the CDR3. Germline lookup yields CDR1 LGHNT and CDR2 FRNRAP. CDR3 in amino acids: CASGLASGGRQFF. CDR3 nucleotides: TGTGCTAGTGGTTTGGCTAGCGGGGGCCGTCAGTTCTTC.

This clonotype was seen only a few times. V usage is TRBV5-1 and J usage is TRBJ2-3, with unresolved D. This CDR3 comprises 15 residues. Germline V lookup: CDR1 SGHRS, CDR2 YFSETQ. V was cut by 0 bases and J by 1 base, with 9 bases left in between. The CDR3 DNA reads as TGCGCCAGCAGCTTGGTCGGTCGGGGCACAGATACGCAGTATTTT. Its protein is CASSLVGRGTDTQYF.

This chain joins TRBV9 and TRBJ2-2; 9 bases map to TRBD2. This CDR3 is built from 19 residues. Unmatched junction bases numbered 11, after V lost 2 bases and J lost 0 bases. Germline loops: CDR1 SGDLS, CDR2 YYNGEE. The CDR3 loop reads CASSVRTDGLASNTGELFF. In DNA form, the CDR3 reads TGTGCCAGCAGCGTTCGGACAGATGGACTAGCGTCGAACACCGGGGAGCTGTTTTTT.

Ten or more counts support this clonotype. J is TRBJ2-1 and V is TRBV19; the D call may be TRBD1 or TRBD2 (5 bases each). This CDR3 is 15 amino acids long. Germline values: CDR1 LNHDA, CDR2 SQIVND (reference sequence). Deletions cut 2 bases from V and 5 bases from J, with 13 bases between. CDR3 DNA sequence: TGTGCCAGTAGTATACTACGGGACCTCCACAATGAGCAGTTCTTC. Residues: CASSILRDLHNEQFF.

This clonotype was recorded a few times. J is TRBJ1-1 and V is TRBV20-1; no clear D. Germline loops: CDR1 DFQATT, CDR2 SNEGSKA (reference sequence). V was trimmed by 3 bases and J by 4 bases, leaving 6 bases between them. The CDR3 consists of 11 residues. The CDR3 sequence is CSASSGTEAFF. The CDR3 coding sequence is TGCAGTGCTAGCTCTGGCACTGAAGCTTTCTTT.

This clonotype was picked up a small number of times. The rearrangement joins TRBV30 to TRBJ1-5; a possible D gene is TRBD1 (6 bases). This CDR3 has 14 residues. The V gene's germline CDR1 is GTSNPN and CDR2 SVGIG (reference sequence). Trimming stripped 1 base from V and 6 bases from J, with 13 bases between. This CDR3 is CAWSGARGVQPQHF. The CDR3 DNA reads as TGTGCCTGGAGTGGTGCCAGGGGAGTTCAGCCCCAGCATTTT.

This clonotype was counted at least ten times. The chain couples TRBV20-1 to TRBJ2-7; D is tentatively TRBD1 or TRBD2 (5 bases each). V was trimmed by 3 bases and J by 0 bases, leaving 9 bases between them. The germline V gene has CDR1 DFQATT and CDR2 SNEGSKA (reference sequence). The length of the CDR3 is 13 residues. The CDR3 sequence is CSASGDVSYEQYF. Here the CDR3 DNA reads TGCAGTGCTAGCGGGGACGTCTCCTACGAGCAGTACTTC.

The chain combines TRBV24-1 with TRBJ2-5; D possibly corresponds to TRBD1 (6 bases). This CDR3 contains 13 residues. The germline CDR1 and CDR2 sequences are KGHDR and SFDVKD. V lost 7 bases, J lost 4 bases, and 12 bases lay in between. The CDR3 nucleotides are TGTGCCACCAGCAGGGGTCGGGGAGAGACCCAGTACTTC. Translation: CATSRGRGETQYF.

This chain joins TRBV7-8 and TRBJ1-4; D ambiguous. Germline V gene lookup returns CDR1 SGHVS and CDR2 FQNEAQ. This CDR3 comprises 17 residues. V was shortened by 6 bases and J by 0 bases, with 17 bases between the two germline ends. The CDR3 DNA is TGTGCCAGCAGACCGGGATTTTCCGAAGCAACTAATGAAAAACTGTTTTTT. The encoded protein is CASRPGFSEATNEKLFF.